This TCR beta chain derives from a study of T cell responses to AZD1222 COVID-19 vaccine. The assay was immunoSEQ multiplex PCR, and TCRdb's table has in-frame clones only and misses some. The data show 70,000 to 100,000 clones, more than 85% seen once. J gave up 4 bases and V 0 bases, and 4 bases lay outside the gene matches. Germline CDR1 is KGHSH and CDR2 is LQKENI. The CDR3 is 15 residues long. For this clone: Its specificity is unknown.

General study results and limits: Repertoires were collected only later (after the peak T cell response had occurred).

The chain recombines TRBV18 with TRBJ2-3; 7 bases are shared with TRBD1. Sequenced material: peripheral blood, taken 28 days after the second AZD1222 dose. This TCR was recovered from an adult who received the AZD1222 COVID-19 vaccine. CDR3 bases: TGTGCCAGCTCACCACCAAGACAGGGACCAGATACGCAGTATTTT. It encodes CASSPPRQGPDTQYF. The whole variable domain, remainder taken from reference TRBV18 and TRBJ2-3, is NAGVMQNPRHLVRRRGQEARLRCSPMKGHSHVYWYRQLPEEGLKFMVYLQKENIIDESGMPKERFSAEFPKEGPSILRIQQVVRGDSAAYFCASSPPRQGPDTQYFGPGTRLTVL.